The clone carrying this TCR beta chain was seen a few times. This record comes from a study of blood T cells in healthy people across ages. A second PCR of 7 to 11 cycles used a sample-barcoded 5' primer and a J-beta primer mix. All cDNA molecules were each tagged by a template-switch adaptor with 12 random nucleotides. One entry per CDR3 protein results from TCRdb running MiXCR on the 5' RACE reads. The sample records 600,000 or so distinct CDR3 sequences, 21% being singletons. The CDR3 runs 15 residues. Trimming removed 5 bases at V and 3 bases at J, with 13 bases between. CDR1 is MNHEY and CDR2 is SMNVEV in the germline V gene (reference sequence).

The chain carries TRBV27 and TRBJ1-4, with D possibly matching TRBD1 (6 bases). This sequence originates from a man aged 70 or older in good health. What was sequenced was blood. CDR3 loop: CASSPRQAPNEKLFF. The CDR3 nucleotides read TGTGCCAGCAGTCCAAGACAGGCACCTAATGAAAAACTGTTTTTT.